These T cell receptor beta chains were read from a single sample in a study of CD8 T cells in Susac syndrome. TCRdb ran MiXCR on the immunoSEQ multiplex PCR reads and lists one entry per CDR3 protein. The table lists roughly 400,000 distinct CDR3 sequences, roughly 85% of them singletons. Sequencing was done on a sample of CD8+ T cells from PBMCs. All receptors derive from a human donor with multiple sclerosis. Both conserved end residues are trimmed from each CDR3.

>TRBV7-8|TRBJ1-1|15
ASSLVGQGVWDTEAF
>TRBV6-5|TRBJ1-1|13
ASSPGPGGRTEAF
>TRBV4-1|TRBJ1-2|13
ASSQGTGADYGYT
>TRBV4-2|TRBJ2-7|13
ASSQDRSGSYEQY
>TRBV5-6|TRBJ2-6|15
ASSWTGGSSGANVLT
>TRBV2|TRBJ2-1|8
ASSPLEQF
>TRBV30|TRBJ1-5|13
AWSPYPRDYQPQH
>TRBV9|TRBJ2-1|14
ASSVGNGPPYNEQF
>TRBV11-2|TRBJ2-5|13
ASSPHAGFQETQY
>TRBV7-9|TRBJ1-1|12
ASIPRQGRPEAF
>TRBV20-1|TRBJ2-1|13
SAGAGSGVYNEQF
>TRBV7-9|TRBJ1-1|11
ASGQGYFKGSF
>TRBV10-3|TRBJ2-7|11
AVNPDGAYEQY
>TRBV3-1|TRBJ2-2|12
ASKHSTNTGELF
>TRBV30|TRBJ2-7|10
AWSVSGGEQY
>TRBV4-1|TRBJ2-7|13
ASSQGQGVSYEQY
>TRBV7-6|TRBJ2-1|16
ASSLAFLGQNMGNEQF
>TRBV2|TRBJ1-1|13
ASSPGGVWNTEAF